The 25 T cell receptor beta chains in this list originate from one sample, sequenced in a study of shared clonotypes between healthy human individuals. This table comes from immunoSEQ multiplex PCR, and its TCRdb copy is limited to in-frame clones, with some not included. The sample contains about 2 million clones, about 95% of which appear only once. In the naive CD8 group, cells lacked CD45RO and were positively selected for CCR7, so terminally differentiated effector memory CD45RA+ cells were left out. The material sequenced was naive CD8+ T cells sorted from blood. These receptors all stem from a man younger than 30 in good health.

This sequence joins TRBV29-1 and TRBJ1-2; D is unclear. CDR1 SQVTM and CDR2 ANQGSEA come from the germline V gene. V was trimmed by 5 bases and J by 0 bases, leaving 7 bases between them. The CDR3 covers 12 residues. CDR3 DNA sequence: TGCAGCGTTCTACCTGCTAACTATGGCTACACCTTC. Its translation: CSVLPANYGYTF.

The gene calls are TRBV18 and TRBJ2-2, with 8 bases lining up with TRBD1. The ends lost 0 bases at V and 6 bases at J; junction bases unmatched: 0. Germline V gene lookup returns CDR1 KGHSH and CDR2 LQKENI. CDR3 length: 14 amino acids. CDR3 amino acids: CASSPPTGAGELFF. The CDR3 nucleotides read TGTGCCAGCTCACCACCGACAGGGGCCGGGGAGCTGTTTTTT. The full variable domain, completed using reference TRBV18 and TRBJ2-2, is NAGVMQNPRHLVRRRGQEARLRCSPMKGHSHVYWYRQLPEEGLKFMVYLQKENIIDESGMPKERFSAEFPKEGPSILRIQQVVRGDSAAYFCASSPPTGAGELFFGEGSRLTVL.

This sequence joins TRBV19 and TRBJ1-1, with D uncertain. This CDR3 is 14 amino acids long. Trimming left V 1 base short and J 11 bases short, with 17 bases between. The germline V gene encodes CDR1 LNHDA and CDR2 SQIVND (reference sequence). The CDR3 nucleotides read TGTGCCAGTAGTATAGGCTGGGGTCAACGCGGGGCTTTCTTT. Its translation is CASSIGWGQRGAFF. Full variable domain (outside the CDR3, taken from reference TRBV19 and TRBJ1-1): DGGITQSPKYLFRKEGQNVTLSCEQNLNHDAMYWYRQDPGQGLRLIYYSQIVNDFQKGDIAEGYSVSREKKESFPLTVTSAQKNPTAFYLCASSIGWGQRGAFFGQGTRLTVV.

J is TRBJ2-7 and V is TRBV2, with 7 bases identical to TRBD2. CDR1 SNHLY and CDR2 FYNNEI come from the germline V gene. This CDR3 has 15 amino acids. With V trimmed by 2 bases and J by 0 bases, 4 bases remained unmatched. The CDR3 bases are TGTGCCAGCAGTGAATGGCTAGCGGACTCCTACGAGCAGTACTTC. It translates to CASSEWLADSYEQYF.

With regard to this clone: The sample contains more than one DNA sequence encoding this CDR3. This chain connects TRBV7-6 to TRBJ2-7; no clear D. The CDR3 has 15 residues. V was trimmed by 0 bases and J by 3 bases, leaving 12 bases between them. Germline V gives CDR1 SGHVS, CDR2 FNYEAQ. CDR3 amino acids: CASSLALGSSYEQYF. The CDR3 nucleotides are TGTGCCAGCAGCTTAGCCCTGGGATCGAGCTACGAGCAGTACTTC.

This sequence joins TRBV4-3 and TRBJ2-2; D not resolved. This CDR3 has 16 residues. CDR1 and CDR2 (germline): LGHNA, YSLEER. Trimming stripped 0 bases from V and 1 base from J, with 9 bases between. CDR3 nucleotide sequence: TGCGCCAGCAGCCAAGATGAGACGTGGAACACCGGGGAGCTGTTTTTT. It translates to CASSQDETWNTGELFF.

The chain couples TRBV19 to TRBJ2-3; perhaps TRBD1 as D (6 bases). The V gene lost 9 bases and the J gene lost 0 bases, with 13 bases spanning the gap. The CDR3 runs to 14 residues. The germline CDR1 and CDR2 sequences are LNHDA and SQIVND (reference sequence). In DNA form, the CDR3 reads TGTGCCAGGGACAGACGTTCTAGCACAGATACGCAGTATTTT. Its translation is CARDRRSSTDTQYF.

The V gene is TRBV2, the J gene TRBJ1-1; D gene ambiguous. The CDR3 has 10 amino acids. V was shortened by 7 bases and J by 8 bases, with 8 bases between the two germline ends. Germline CDR1 reads SNHLY; CDR2 reads FYNNEI. The CDR3 DNA reads as TGTGCCAGCACCGGGATCGAAGCTTTCTTT. It translates to CASTGIEAFF.

The chain combines TRBV4-1 with TRBJ2-1; 13 nucleotides match TRBD2. The germline gives CDR1 MGHRA, CDR2 YSYEKL. CDR3 size: 18 residues. The trim removed 5 bases at V and 4 bases at J, leaving 11 bases unmatched. For the CDR3, the DNA is TGCGCCAGCAGCGTGAGACTAGCGGGAGGACTAATTTACAATGAGCAGTTCTTC. Translating it yields CASSVRLAGGLIYNEQFF.

V usage is TRBV6-5 and J usage is TRBJ1-2; D call uncertain. There are 14 residues in the CDR3. V shed 0 bases and J shed 8 bases, with 13 bases lying between them. Germline assignment: CDR1 MNHEY and CDR2 SVGAGI. Here the CDR3 reads CASSYSEGPVGYTF. CDR3 in DNA: TGTGCCAGCAGTTACTCGGAAGGCCCGGTAGGCTACACCTTC.

The V and J genes are TRBV4-1 and TRBJ2-7; D may match TRBD1 or TRBD2 (5 bases each). Between the trimmed V and J ends, which lost 4 bases and 2 bases, there was a span of 15 bases. The germline CDR1 and CDR2 sequences are MGHRA and YSYEKL. This CDR3 has 15 amino acids. The CDR3 spells CASSRTGDAAYEQYF. CDR3 nucleotide sequence: TGCGCCAGCAGCCGCACTGGGGACGCCGCCTACGAGCAGTACTTC.

V gene TRBV2 combines with J gene TRBJ1-4, with D maybe TRBD1 (6 bases). Trimming shortened V by 7 bases and J by 2 bases, and 14 bases separated the two germline ends. The CDR3 runs 15 residues. Looked up from germline, CDR1 is SNHLY and CDR2 is FYNNEI. The CDR3 nucleotides read TGTGCCAGCAATTCAGGGGACGGTACTAATGAAAAACTGTTTTTT. It translates to CASNSGDGTNEKLFF.

The V and J genes are TRBV27 and TRBJ2-1, with D possibly being TRBD1 (5 bases). This CDR3 has 16 amino acids. CDR1 MNHEY and CDR2 SMNVEV come from the germline V gene (reference sequence). V lost 1 base and J 0 bases, leaving 10 bases between the germline ends. The CDR3 nucleotides read TGTGCCAGCAGTTTATTTAGGGGTGTCTCCTACAATGAGCAGTTCTTC. This encodes CASSLFRGVSYNEQFF.

This chain joins TRBV4-2 and TRBJ1-2, with TRBD1 matching 8 bases. Trimming cost V 0 bases and J 1 base; bases outside gene matches: 10. Germline V CDR1 and CDR2: LGHNA, YNFKEQ. The CDR3 contains 18 residues. This chain's CDR3 is CASSQDPLGQGYNYGYTF. CDR3 sequence (DNA): TGTGCCAGCAGCCAAGATCCCCTTGGACAGGGCTATAACTATGGCTACACCTTC.

The V gene is TRBV10-2, the J gene TRBJ2-7, with TRBD2 matching over 12 bases. This CDR3 has 14 amino acids. V dropped 6 bases and J dropped 7; count of bases not matched to a gene: 7. The germline CDR1 and CDR2 sequences are WSHSY and SAAADI. The CDR3 bases are TGCGCCAGCAGGACTAGCGGGGGACTGGAGGAGCAGTACTTC. Its protein is CASRTSGGLEEQYF.

The V gene is TRBV7-9, the J gene TRBJ2-2; D is possibly TRBD2 (5 bases). Germline V gene sequence: CDR1 SEHNR, CDR2 FQNEAQ (reference sequence). The CDR3 covers 18 residues. V was pared by 3 bases and J by 4 bases, with 21 bases between. CDR3 sequence (DNA): TGTGCCAGCAGCTTTCCGGGTCAGAGCGGCGATATCACCGGGGAGCTGTTTTTT. This gives the protein CASSFPGQSGDITGELFF.

The V call is TRBV7-9, the J call TRBJ2-5; 13 bases line up with TRBD2. J lost 5 bases, V lost 5 bases, and 17 bases had no gene match. The CDR3 contains 19 residues. Germline V gives CDR1 SEHNR, CDR2 FQNEAQ (reference sequence). CDR3 region: CASSPDPGLAGDMWETQYF. For the CDR3, the DNA is TGTGCCAGCAGCCCGGACCCCGGACTAGCGGGAGACATGTGGGAGACCCAGTACTTC.

The chain uses TRBV2 and TRBJ2-3; TRBD2 is a possible D gene (7 bases). The germline V gene encodes CDR1 SNHLY and CDR2 FYNNEI. V lost 2 bases to trimming and J lost 0 bases, with 18 bases between them. There are 18 residues in the CDR3. CDR3 DNA sequence: TGTGCCAGCAGTGAAATTTCTTGGGGAGGGGGTAGCACAGATACGCAGTATTTT. Translating it yields CASSEISWGGGSTDTQYF.

This clone was observed a single time. The chain has TRBV7-9 and TRBJ1-2; possible D gene TRBD1, 5 bases. The V and J ends lost 5 bases and 4 bases respectively, with 20 bases between them. The CDR3 has 16 residues. Germline CDR1 and CDR2: SEHNR and FQNEAQ (reference sequence). In nucleotides, the CDR3 is TGTGCCAGCAGCGCCGGGACCGATCAGAATCTCTATGGCTACACCTTC. Translated: CASSAGTDQNLYGYTF.

The V gene is TRBV19, the J gene TRBJ1-1; 8 bases agree with TRBD1. Per the germline V gene, CDR1 is LNHDA and CDR2 is SQIVND (reference sequence). The CDR3 contains 15 residues. V trimming: 4 bases; J trimming: 1 base; junction bases outside the gene matches: 5. Here the CDR3 reads CASSKGDRKNTEAFF. DNA for the CDR3: TGTGCCAGTAGTAAGGGGGACAGGAAGAACACTGAAGCTTTCTTT.

This chain connects TRBV10-3 to TRBJ2-7; 7 bases are a match to TRBD1. V shed 7 bases, J shed 7 bases, and the junction held 13 bases outside the gene matches. CDR1 ENHRY and CDR2 SYGVKD come from the germline V gene. The CDR3 has 14 amino acids. CDR3 amino acids: CAITPGTARGEQYF. In DNA, the CDR3 is TGTGCCATCACCCCCGGGACAGCCCGTGGGGAGCAGTACTTC.

The V and J genes are TRBV5-1 and TRBJ2-1; 10 nucleotides line up with TRBD2. The CDR3 is 16 residues long. The V gene's germline CDR1 is SGHRS and CDR2 YFSETQ. Trimming at V came to 3 bases and at J to 4 bases, leaving 7 bases not matched to a gene. In DNA, the CDR3 is TGCGCCAGCAGCTCGTCCCCGGGACTAGCGTACAATGAGCAGTTCTTC. Translated, it gives CASSSSPGLAYNEQFF.

The sample holds one count of this clone. The chain has TRBV9 and TRBJ2-4; D may be TRBD2 (5 bases). The ends were cut back, 4 bases at V and 8 bases at J, with 13 bases in the middle. The CDR3 runs to 13 residues. Looked up from germline, CDR1 is SGDLS and CDR2 is YYNGEE. The CDR3 loop reads CASSPDSGDIQYF. CDR3 DNA sequence: TGTGCCAGCAGCCCCGACTCCGGGGACATTCAGTACTTC. Together with reference TRBV9 and TRBJ2-4, the CDR3 gives the full variable domain: DSGVTQTPKHLITATGQRVTLRCSPRSGDLSVYWYQQSLDQGLQFLIQYYNGEERAKGNILERFSAQQFPDLHSELNLSSLELGDSALYFCASSPDSGDIQYFGAGTRLSVL.

J is TRBJ1-4 and V is TRBV28; a weak D match, TRBD1 (6 bases). The CDR3 runs 16 residues. Germline CDR1 and CDR2: MDHEN and SYDVKM. Trimming left V 2 bases short and J 6 bases short, with 16 bases between. CDR3 region: CASSLGQSLYDEKLFF. The DNA for the CDR3 is TGTGCCAGCAGTTTAGGACAGTCGTTGTACGATGAAAAACTGTTTTTT.

V usage is TRBV4-2 and J usage is TRBJ1-4, with 7 bases identical to TRBD1. J gave up 15 bases and V 0 bases, and 10 bases lay outside the gene matches. Per the germline V gene, CDR1 is LGHNA and CDR2 is YNFKEQ. CDR3 length: 14 residues. The CDR3 protein is CASSQDRGGPEVFF. Here the CDR3 DNA reads TGTGCCAGCAGCCAAGATAGAGGGGGCCCCGAGGTGTTTTTT.